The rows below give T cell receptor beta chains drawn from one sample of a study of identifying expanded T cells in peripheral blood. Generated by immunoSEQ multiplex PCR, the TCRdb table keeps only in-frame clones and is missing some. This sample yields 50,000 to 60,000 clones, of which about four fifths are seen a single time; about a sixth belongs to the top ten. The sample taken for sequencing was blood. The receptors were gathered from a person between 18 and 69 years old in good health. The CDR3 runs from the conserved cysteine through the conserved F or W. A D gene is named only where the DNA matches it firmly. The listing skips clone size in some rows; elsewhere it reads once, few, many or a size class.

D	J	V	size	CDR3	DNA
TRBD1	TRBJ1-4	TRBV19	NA	CASNRGTGGEKLFF	TGTGCCAGTAACCGCGGGACAGGGGGTGAAAAACTGTTTTTT
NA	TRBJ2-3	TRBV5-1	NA	CASGINTDTQYF	TGCGCCAGCGGCATTAACACAGATACGCAGTATTTT
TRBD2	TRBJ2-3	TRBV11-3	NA	CASSPRASGSRDTQYF	TGTGCCAGCAGCCCCCGGGCTAGCGGGAGTAGAGATACGCAGTATTTT
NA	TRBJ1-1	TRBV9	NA	CASSLRPNTEAFF	TGTGCCAGCAGCTTACGGCCAAACACTGAAGCTTTCTTT
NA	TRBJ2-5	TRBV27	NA	CASSLSRQWGGETQYF	TGTGCCAGCAGTCTTTCGCGACAGTGGGGTGGAGAGACCCAGTACTTC
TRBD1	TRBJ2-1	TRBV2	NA	CASSERGQGAMVEQFF	TGTGCCAGCAGTGAGAGGGGACAGGGGGCTATGGTTGAGCAGTTCTTC
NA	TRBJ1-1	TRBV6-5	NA	CASRKQGRGTEAFF	TGTGCCAGCAGGAAACAGGGTAGGGGCACTGAAGCTTTCTTT
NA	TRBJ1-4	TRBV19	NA	CASRRNEDEKLFF	TGTGCCAGTAGGAGGAACGAGGATGAAAAACTGTTTTTT
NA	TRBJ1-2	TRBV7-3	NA	CASSLRDTFLGYGYTF	TGTGCCAGCAGCTTACGGGACACATTTCTTGGGTATGGCTACACCTTC
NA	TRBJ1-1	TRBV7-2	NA	CASSLEGVITEAFF	TGTGCCAGCAGCTTAGAGGGGGTTATAACTGAAGCTTTCTTT
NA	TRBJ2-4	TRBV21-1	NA	CASSKDPTQGASKNIQYF	TGTGCCAGCAGCAAAGACCCCACCCAGGGGGCTTCCAAAAACATTCAGTACTTC
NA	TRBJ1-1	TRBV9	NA	CASSPGGRGLGNTEAFF	TGTGCCAGCAGCCCGGGAGGTAGGGGATTAGGGAACACTGAAGCTTTCTTT
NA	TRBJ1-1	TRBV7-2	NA	CASSLGIGALNTEAFF	TGTGCCAGCAGCTTAGGTATAGGGGCTCTGAACACTGAAGCTTTCTTT
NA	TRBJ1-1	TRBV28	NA	CASSTSRGEAFF	TGTGCCAGCAGTACCTCAAGGGGTGAAGCTTTCTTT
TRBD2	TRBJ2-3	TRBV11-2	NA	CASSPLAVSTDTQYF	TGTGCCAGCAGTCCACTAGCGGTTAGCACAGATACGCAGTATTTT
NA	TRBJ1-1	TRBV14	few	CASSQVQYTEAFF	TGTGCCAGCAGCCAAGTTCAGTACACTGAAGCTTTCTTT
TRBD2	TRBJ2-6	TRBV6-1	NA	CASSPGGAGANVLTF	TGTGCCAGCAGTCCGGGGGGGGCTGGGGCCAACGTCCTGACTTTC
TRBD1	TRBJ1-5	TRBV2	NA	CASRGQGISNQPQHF	TGTGCCAGCAGGGGACAGGGGATTAGCAATCAGCCCCAGCATTTT
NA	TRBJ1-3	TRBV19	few	CASHDYLGGSGNTIYF	TGTGCCAGTCATGATTATTTAGGGGGCTCTGGAAACACCATATATTTT
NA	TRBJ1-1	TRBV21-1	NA	CASSKVPHGTEAFF	TGTGCCAGCAGCAAAGTTCCACATGGCACTGAAGCTTTCTTT
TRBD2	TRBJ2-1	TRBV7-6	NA	CASSPAGGSNEQFF	TGTGCCAGCAGCCCGGCCGGCGGGAGCAATGAGCAGTTCTTC
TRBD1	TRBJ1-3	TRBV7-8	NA	CASSLDRGRNTIYF	TGTGCCAGCAGCCTTGACAGGGGTAGAAACACCATATATTTT
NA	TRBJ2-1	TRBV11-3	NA	CASSLDGDNEQFF	TGTGCCAGCAGCTTAGACGGGGACAATGAGCAGTTCTTC
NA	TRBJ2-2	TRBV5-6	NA	CASSLVRGYTGELFF	TGTGCCAGCAGCTTGGTTAGAGGTTACACCGGGGAGCTGTTTTTT
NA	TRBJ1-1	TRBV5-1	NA	CASSLGTSFIEAFF	TGCGCCAGCAGCCTGGGGACCTCTTTTATTGAAGCTTTCTTT
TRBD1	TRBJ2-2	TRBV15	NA	CATTRDRGTGELFF	TGTGCCACGACCCGGGACAGGGGGACCGGGGAGCTGTTTTTT
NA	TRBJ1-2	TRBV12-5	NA	CASGLTGTADGYTF	TGTGCTAGTGGTTTGACCGGGACCGCCGACGGCTACACCTTC
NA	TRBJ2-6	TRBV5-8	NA	CASGLYGANVLTF	TGTGCCAGCGGGCTATACGGGGCCAACGTCCTGACTTTC
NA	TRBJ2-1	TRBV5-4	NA	CASSPDWGNEQFF	TGTGCCAGCAGCCCCGACTGGGGAAATGAGCAGTTCTTC
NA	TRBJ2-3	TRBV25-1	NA	CAIQRLDTDTQYF	TGTGCCATCCAACGCTTGGACACAGATACGCAGTATTTT
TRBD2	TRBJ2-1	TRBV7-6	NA	CASSLTSGGYNEQFF	TGTGCCAGCAGCCTGACTAGCGGGGGCTACAATGAGCAGTTCTTC
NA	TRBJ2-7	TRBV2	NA	CASSVGEVFYEQYF	TGTGCCAGCAGTGTAGGAGAAGTCTTCTACGAGCAGTACTTC
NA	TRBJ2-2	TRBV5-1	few	CASSLLGSYTGELFF	TGCGCCAGCAGCTTGTTGGGATCTTACACCGGGGAGCTGTTTTTT
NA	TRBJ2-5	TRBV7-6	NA	CASSQSGEETQYF	TGTGCCAGCAGCCAATCGGGTGAAGAGACCCAGTACTTC
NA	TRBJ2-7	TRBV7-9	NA	CASSFYRASYEQYF	TGTGCCAGCAGCTTTTACAGGGCGTCCTACGAGCAGTACTTC